This T cell receptor beta chain came from a study of OX40 agonist ivuxolimab in advanced cancers. In the case of this clone: Its antigen remains unknown.

Sequencing used immunoSEQ multiplex PCR; TCRdb keeps in-frame clones, though not all of them. Of around 68,000 clones listed, roughly 84% were seen once; the top ten hold approximately 0.68%. This CDR3 is built from 14 residues. Germline CDR1 SGHRS, CDR2 YFSETQ. V lost 4 bases, J lost 3 bases, and 10 bases lay in between. General study points: Both CD4+ and CD8+ T cell populations in blood had undergone clonal expansion by week 6 at 0.1 to 3.0 mg/kg. In a subset of nonresponders, normalized T-cell clonal expansion was also low.

V and J are TRBV5-1 and TRBJ2-2; either TRBD1 or TRBD2 may fit D (5 bases each). The sequence was collected from an adult with an advanced solid tumor such as melanoma, head and neck, liver or kidney cancer. The specimen was CD4+ or CD8+ T cells sorted from blood, collected in a trial of the OX40 agonist ivuxolimab. The CDR3 is CASSQQGDTGELFF. As DNA, the CDR3 is TGCGCCAGCAGCCAGCAGGGAGACACCGGGGAGCTGTTTTTT.